This TCR beta chain is drawn from a study of blood T cell repertoires in COVID-19. In the study overall: COVID-19 samples from acute and convalescent phases originated in the United States, Italy and Spain. Sample material is recorded as cDNA or gDNA derived from T cells, B-cell-depleted T cells, or PBMCs.

Methods used by the authors: Estimated nucleated cell counts came from reference gene primer amplification. Assay used: immunoSEQ multiplex PCR; TCRdb lists only in-frame clones, some missing. V and J calls and clone size are given by that table; D and trimming were obtained from the DNA. The data contain under 250,000 clones, around four fifths of them singletons. CDR3 length equals 14 residues. CDR1 MNHEY and CDR2 SMNVEV come from the germline V gene (reference sequence). The V and J ends lost 8 bases and 1 base, in that order; junction bases with no gene match: 2. The TCR was taken from a woman aged 40 to 50 with active or convalescent COVID-19. This chain uses TRBV27 with TRBJ2-1; 10 bases are a match to TRBD2. What was sequenced was peripheral blood. CDR3 in DNA: TGTGCCAGCGGACTAGCGGCTTCCTACAATGAGCAGTTCTTC. Amino acid sequence: CASGLAASYNEQFF.